The clone carrying this TCR beta chain was found many times. Germline CDR1 SGHKS, CDR2 YYEKEE (reference sequence). CDR3 size: 12 residues. V shed 0 bases and J shed 4 bases, with 3 bases lying between them. The entry originates in a study of T cells after yellow fever vaccination. Production of TCR cDNA was by 5'RACE template switching, which also added a universal primer site and UMIs. One entry per CDR3 protein results from TCRdb running MiXCR on the 5' RACE reads. The sample holds about 220,000 distinct CDR3 sequences, 3.2% seen once. Specimen: CD4+ T cells sorted from PBMCs, collected 10 days after the yellow fever booster vaccination. The V gene is TRBV5-5, the J gene TRBJ2-3, with unresolved D. This TCR was sampled from a man aged 18 to 29 who received the YFV17D yellow fever vaccine. The CDR3 loop reads CASSLEADTQYF. In DNA, the CDR3 is TGTGCCAGCAGCTTGGAGGCAGATACGCAGTATTTT.